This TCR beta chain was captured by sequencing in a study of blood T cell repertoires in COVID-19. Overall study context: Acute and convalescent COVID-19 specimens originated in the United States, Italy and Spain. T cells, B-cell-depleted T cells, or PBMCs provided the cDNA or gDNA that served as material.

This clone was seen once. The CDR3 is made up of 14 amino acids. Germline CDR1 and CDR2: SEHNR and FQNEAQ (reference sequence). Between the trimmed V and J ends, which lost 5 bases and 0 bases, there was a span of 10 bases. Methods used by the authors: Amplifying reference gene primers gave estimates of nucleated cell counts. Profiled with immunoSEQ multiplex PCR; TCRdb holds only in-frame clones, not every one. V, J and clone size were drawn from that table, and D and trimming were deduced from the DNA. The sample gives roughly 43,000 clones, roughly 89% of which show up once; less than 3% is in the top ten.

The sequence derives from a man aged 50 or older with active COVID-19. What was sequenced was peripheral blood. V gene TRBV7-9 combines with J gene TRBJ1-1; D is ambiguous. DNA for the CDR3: TGTGCCAGCAGCCCCCGAGGGATGAACACTGAAGCTTTCTTT. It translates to CASSPRGMNTEAFF.